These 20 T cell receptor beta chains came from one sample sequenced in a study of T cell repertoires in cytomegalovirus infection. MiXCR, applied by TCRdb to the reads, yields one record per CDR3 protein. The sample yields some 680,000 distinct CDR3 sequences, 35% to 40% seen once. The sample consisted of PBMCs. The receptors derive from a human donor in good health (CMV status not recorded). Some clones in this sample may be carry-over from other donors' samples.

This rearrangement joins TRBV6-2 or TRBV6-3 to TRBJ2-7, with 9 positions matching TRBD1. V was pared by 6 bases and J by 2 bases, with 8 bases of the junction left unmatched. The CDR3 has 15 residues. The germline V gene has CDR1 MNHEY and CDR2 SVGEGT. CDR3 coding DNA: TGTGCCAGCAGGGTTGGGACAGGGCTAACCTACGAGCAGTACTTC. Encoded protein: CASRVGTGLTYEQYF.

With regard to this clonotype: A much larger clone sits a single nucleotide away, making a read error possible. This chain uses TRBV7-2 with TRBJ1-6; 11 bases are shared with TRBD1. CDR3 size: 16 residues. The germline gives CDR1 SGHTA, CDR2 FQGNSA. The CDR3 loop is CASSNRTGGFGSPPHF. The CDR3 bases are TGTGCCAGCAGCAATAGGACAGGGGGCTTCGGTTCACCCCCCCACTTT. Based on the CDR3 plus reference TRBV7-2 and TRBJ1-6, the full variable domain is GAGVSQSPSNKVTEKGKDVELRCDPISGHTALYWYRQSLGQGLEFLIYFQGNSAPDKSGLPSDRFSAERTGGSVSTLTIQRTQQEDSAVYLCASSNRTGGFGSPPHFGNGTRLTVT.

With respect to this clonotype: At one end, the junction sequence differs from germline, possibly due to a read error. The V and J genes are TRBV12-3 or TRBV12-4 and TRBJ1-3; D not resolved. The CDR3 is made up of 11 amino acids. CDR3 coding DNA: TGTGTCAGCAGCATAGAAGACACCATATATTTT. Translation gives CVSSIEDTIYF.

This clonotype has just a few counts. The CDR3 protein is CASTRNAGGQPNEQFF. In DNA form, the CDR3 reads TGTGCCAGCACTCGTAACGCGGGGGGGCAGCCAAATGAGCAGTTCTTC. The chain is built from TRBV12-3 or TRBV12-4 and TRBJ2-1, with 9 bases that match TRBD2. This CDR3 has 16 residues. V gave up 7 bases and J gave up 7 bases; unmatched junction bases: 14.

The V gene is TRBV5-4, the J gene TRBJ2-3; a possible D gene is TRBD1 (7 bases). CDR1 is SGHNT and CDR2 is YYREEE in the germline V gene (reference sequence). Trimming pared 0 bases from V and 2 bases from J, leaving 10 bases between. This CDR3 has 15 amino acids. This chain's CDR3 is CASSLDRGLTDTQYF. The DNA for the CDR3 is TGTGCCAGCAGCTTGGACAGGGGACTCACAGATACGCAGTATTTT.

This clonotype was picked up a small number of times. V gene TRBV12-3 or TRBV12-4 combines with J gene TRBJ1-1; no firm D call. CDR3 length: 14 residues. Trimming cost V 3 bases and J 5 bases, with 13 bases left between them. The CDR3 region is CASSFERVGTEAFF. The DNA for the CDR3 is TGTGCCAGCAGTTTTGAGAGGGTCGGAACTGAAGCTTTCTTT.

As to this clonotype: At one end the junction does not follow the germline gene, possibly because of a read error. CDR3 protein: CIAPRGATGELFF. The CDR3 nucleotides read TGCATTGCTCCCAGGGGGGCGACGGGGGAGCTGTTTTTT. The V call is TRBV20-1, the J call TRBJ2-2, with TRBD1 as a possible D gene (7 bases). The CDR3 has 13 amino acids. Germline CDR1 is DFQATT and CDR2 is SNEGSKA (reference sequence).

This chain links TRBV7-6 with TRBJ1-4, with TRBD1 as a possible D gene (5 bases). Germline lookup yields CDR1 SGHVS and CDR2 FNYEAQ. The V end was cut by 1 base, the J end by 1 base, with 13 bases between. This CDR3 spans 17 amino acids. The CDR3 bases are TGTGCCAGCAGCTTAGGTCTCGGGGCGGTAACTAATGAAAAACTGTTTTTT. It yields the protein CASSLGLGAVTNEKLFF.

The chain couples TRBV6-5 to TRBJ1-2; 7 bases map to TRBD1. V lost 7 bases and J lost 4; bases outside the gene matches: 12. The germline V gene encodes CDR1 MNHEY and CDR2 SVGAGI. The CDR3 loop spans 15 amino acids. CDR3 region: CASTFLRPGGYGYTF. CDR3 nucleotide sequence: TGTGCCAGCACGTTTCTCCGACCAGGGGGCTATGGCTACACCTTC.

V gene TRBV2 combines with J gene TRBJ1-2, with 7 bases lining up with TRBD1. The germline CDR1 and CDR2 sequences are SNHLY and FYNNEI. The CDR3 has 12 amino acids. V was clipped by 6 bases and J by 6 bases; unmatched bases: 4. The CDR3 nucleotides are TGTGCCAGCAGGGCAGGGGGAGATGGCTACACCTTC. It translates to CASRAGGDGYTF.

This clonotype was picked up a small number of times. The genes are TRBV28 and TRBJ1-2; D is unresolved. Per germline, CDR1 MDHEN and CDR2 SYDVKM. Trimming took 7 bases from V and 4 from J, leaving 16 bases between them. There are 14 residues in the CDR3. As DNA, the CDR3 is TGTGCCAGCAACGGCCCCAGGTCCCCCTATGGCTACACCTTC. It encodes CASNGPRSPYGYTF.

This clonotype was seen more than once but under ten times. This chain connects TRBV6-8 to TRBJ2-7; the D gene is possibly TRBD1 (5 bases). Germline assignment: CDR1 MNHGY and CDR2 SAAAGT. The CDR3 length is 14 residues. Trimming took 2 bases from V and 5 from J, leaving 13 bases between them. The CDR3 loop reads CASSYKGRVNEQYF. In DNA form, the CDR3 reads TGTGCCAGCAGTTACAAAGGCAGGGTCAACGAGCAGTACTTC.

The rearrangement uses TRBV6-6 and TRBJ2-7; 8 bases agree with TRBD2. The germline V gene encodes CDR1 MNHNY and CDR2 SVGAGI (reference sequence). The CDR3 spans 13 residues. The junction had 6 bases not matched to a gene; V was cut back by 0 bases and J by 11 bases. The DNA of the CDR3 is TGTGCCAGCAGTTACTCGACGAGCGGGAGCGAGTACTTC. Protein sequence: CASSYSTSGSEYF.

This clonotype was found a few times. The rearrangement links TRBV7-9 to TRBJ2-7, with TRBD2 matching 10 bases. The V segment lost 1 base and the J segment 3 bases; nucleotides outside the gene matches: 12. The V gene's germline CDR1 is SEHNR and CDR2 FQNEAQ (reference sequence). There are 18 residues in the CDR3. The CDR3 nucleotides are TGTGCCAGCAGCTTAGGTCTAGCGGGGGTCTCGTCGATCTACGAGCAGTACTTC. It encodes CASSLGLAGVSSIYEQYF.

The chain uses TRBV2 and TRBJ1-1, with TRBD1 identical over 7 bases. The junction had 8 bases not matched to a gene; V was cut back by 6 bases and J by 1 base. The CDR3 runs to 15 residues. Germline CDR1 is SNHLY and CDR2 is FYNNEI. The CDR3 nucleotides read TGTGCCAGCAGGGGCTTGGGACAGCCGAACACTGAAGCTTTCTTT. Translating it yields CASRGLGQPNTEAFF.

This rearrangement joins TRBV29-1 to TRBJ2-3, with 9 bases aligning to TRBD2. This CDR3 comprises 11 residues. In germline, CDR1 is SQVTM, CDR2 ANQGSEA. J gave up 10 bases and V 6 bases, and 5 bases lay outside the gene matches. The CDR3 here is CSVDSGSAQYF. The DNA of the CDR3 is TGCAGCGTCGATAGCGGGAGCGCGCAGTATTTT.

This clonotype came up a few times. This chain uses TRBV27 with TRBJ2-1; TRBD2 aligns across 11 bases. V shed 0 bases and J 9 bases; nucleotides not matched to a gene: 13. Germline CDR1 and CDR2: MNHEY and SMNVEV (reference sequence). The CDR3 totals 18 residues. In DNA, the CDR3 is TGTGCCAGCAGTTTATCGGTGGCTAGCGGGAGGATGGTCGGTGAGCAGTTCTTC. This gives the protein CASSLSVASGRMVGEQFF.

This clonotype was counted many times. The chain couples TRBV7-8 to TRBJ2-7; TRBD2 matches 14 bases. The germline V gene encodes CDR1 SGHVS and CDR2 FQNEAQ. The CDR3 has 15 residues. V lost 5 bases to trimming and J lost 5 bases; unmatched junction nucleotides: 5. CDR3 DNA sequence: TGTGCCAGCAGCCAGGGACTAGCGGGAGTCCACGAGCAGTACTTC. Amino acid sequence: CASSQGLAGVHEQYF.

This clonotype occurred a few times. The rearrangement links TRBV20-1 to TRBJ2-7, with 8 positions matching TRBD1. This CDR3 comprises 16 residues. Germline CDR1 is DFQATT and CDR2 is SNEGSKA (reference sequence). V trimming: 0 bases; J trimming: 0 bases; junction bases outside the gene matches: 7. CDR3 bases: TGCAGTGCTAGAGATCTAAGGGGACAGGCCTCCTACGAGCAGTACTTC. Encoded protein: CSARDLRGQASYEQYF.

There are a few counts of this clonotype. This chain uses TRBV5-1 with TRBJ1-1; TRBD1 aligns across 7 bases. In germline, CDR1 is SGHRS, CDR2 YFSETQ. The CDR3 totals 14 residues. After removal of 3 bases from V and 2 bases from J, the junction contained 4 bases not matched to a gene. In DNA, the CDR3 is TGCGCCAGCAGCTCGGGACAGACTAACACTGAAGCTTTCTTT. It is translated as CASSSGQTNTEAFF. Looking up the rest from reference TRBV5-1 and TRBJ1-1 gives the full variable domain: KAGVTQTPRYLIKTRGQQVTLSCSPISGHRSVSWYQQTPGQGLQFLFEYFSETQRNKGNFPGRFSGRQFSNSRSEMNVSTLELGDSALYLCASSSGQTNTEAFFGQGTRLTVV.